This T cell receptor (beta chain) was profiled in a study of cytomegalovirus exposure and HLA in healthy donors. The wider study: Earlier work reported 100 million or so unique TCR beta sequences from about 179 million T cells. Drawn from HLA-typed donors, approximately 86 million unique TCRs were held in an early data release.

CDR1 and CDR2 from the germline V gene are SGHAT and FQNNGV. V was trimmed by 5 bases and J by 7 bases, leaving 11 bases between them. The CDR3 is made up of 12 amino acids. 13 Jbeta primers and 60 Vbeta primers were used for the PCR. Assay: immunoSEQ multiplex PCR; the TCRdb copy retains only in-frame clones and omits some. The sample holds 150,000 to 200,000 clones, roughly 78% seen once. Sequenced: PBMCs. The source of this sequence is a woman in her 30s in good health and CMV-seropositive. V usage is TRBV11-2 and J usage is TRBJ1-1; maybe TRBD1 (5 bases). The CDR3 is CASSPLRGEAFF. CDR3 DNA: TGTGCCAGCAGCCCCCTTAGGGGTGAAGCTTTCTTT. The variable domain in full, completed from reference TRBV11-2 and TRBJ1-1, reads EAGVAQSPRYKIIEKRQSVAFWCNPISGHATLYWYQQILGQGPKLLIQFQNNGVVDDSQLPKDRFSAERLKGVDSTLKIQPAKLEDSAVYLCASSPLRGEAFFGQGTRLTVV.